The next 19 T cell receptor beta chains were all read from a single sample in a study of blood T cell repertoires in COVID-19 (TCRdb year 2020). Library generation was performed with the immunoSEQ multiplex PCR assay. Sourced from immuneACCESS, this table was stored by TCRdb with only in-frame sequences that have V and J called. A share of the clones is absent; for the studies checked, an unresolved V gene accounts for under half, and the remainder has no known explanation. The sample table shows approximately 300,000 clones, and around nine tenths are seen once. In total, the top ten clones hold roughly 2.6% of the sample. Material for sequencing was PBMCs or T cells enriched from blood (not recorded which). The receptors were gathered from a man aged 55-75 years who had recovered from COVID-19.

This clone has only one observation. The gene calls are TRBV2 and TRBJ1-1; 7 nucleotides align to TRBD1. Germline V gene lookup returns CDR1 SNHLY and CDR2 FYNNEI. Trimming took 5 bases from V and 1 from J; bases not matched to a gene: 7. This CDR3 comprises 15 residues. The CDR3 protein is CASSPYRGGNTEAFF. The CDR3, as DNA: TGTGCCAGCAGTCCGTACAGGGGCGGGAACACTGAAGCTTTCTTT.

The rearrangement links TRBV30 to TRBJ2-3; D unresolved. This CDR3 is built from 14 residues. Trimming cost V 5 bases and J 1 base, with 13 bases left between them. Per germline, CDR1 GTSNPN and CDR2 SVGIG (reference sequence). As DNA, the CDR3 is TGTGCCTGGTACCCGCGCGGTGGCACAGATACGCAGTATTTT. Its translation: CAWYPRGGTDTQYF. Complete variable domain (other parts from reference TRBV30 and TRBJ2-3): SQTIHQWPATLVQPVGSPLSLECTVEGTSNPNLYWYRQAAGRGLQLLFYSVGIGQISSEVPQNLSASRPQDRQFILSSKKLLLSDSGFYLCAWYPRGGTDTQYFGPGTRLTVL.

V is TRBV4-3 and J is TRBJ1-1; 10 bases align to TRBD1. The V segment lost 4 bases and the J segment 5 bases; nucleotides outside the gene matches: 4. Germline lookup yields CDR1 LGHNA and CDR2 YSLEER. There are 14 residues in the CDR3. The CDR3 bases are TGCGCCAGCAGCCCGGACAGGGGGGGGACTGAAGCTTTCTTT. Translated, it gives CASSPDRGGTEAFF.

The rearrangement joins TRBV6-2 or TRBV6-3 to TRBJ1-5; a weak D match, TRBD1 (6 bases). The CDR3 covers 13 residues. Germline assignment: CDR1 MNHEY and CDR2 SVGEGT. V dropped 6 bases and J dropped 7 bases, with 13 bases sitting between them. In DNA form, the CDR3 reads TGTGCCAGCAGCCGGGCGGGGGGCCAGCCCCAGCATTTT. Translating it yields CASSRAGGQPQHF.

This rearrangement joins TRBV5-1 to TRBJ1-5; D is possibly TRBD1 (6 bases). The V end lost 6 bases, the J end lost 7 bases, and 8 bases lay between the germline ends. CDR3 length equals 11 residues. Germline V gene lookup returns CDR1 SGHRS and CDR2 YFSETQ. The CDR3 protein is CASIRGQPQHF. CDR3 coding DNA: TGCGCCAGCATCAGGGGCCAGCCCCAGCATTTT.

J is TRBJ2-7 and V is TRBV6-5; D might be TRBD2 (5 bases). Trimming cost V 0 bases and J 3 bases, with 9 bases left between them. CDR1 MNHEY and CDR2 SVGAGI come from the germline V gene. The CDR3 has 14 amino acids. In DNA form, the CDR3 reads TGTGCCAGCAGTTACTCAAGTGAGGGCTACGAGCAGTACTTC. Amino acids: CASSYSSEGYEQYF.

The V call is TRBV18, the J call TRBJ1-3, with D unclear. This CDR3 is 15 amino acids long. With 1 base removed from V and 0 bases from J, the gap between germline ends came to 7 bases. Germline lookup yields CDR1 KGHSH and CDR2 LQKENI. The CDR3 nucleotides are TGTGCCAGCTCACCACTGGGAGCCTCTGGAAACACCATATATTTT. Protein product: CASSPLGASGNTIYF.

V and J are TRBV7-2 and TRBJ1-1; possibly TRBD1 for D (5 bases). V lost 7 bases and J lost 0, with 12 bases in between. The germline V gene encodes CDR1 SGHTA and CDR2 FQGNSA. The CDR3 loop spans 14 amino acids. The CDR3 loop reads CASKKGQMNTEAFF. The CDR3 nucleotides are TGTGCCAGCAAGAAAGGACAAATGAACACTGAAGCTTTCTTT. The variable domain in full, completed from reference TRBV7-2 and TRBJ1-1, reads GAGVSQSPSNKVTEKGKDVELRCDPISGHTALYWYRQSLGQGLEFLIYFQGNSAPDKSGLPSDRFSAERTGGSVSTLTIQRTQQEDSAVYLCASKKGQMNTEAFFGQGTRLTVV.

The chain combines TRBV27 with TRBJ2-2; D might be TRBD1 (6 bases). The CDR3 is 17 residues long. Trimming stripped 0 bases from V and 2 bases from J, with 13 bases between. Per germline, CDR1 MNHEY and CDR2 SMNVEV (reference sequence). As DNA, the CDR3 is TGTGCCAGCAGTTTATCGGACACAGGGAAAAACACCGGGGAGCTGTTTTTT. It is translated as CASSLSDTGKNTGELFF.

J is TRBJ1-2 and V is TRBV6-5; 9 nucleotides agree with TRBD1. V gave up 6 bases and J gave up 8 bases; unmatched junction bases: 13. Germline-derived CDR1 and CDR2 are MNHEY and SVGAGI. This CDR3 has 15 residues. The CDR3 nucleotides read TGTGCCAGCAGCGGTAGCCGGGACAGGGTAAACGGCTACACCTTC. This codes for CASSGSRDRVNGYTF.

This clone showed up just a few times. The chain links TRBV5-6 to TRBJ1-3, with D perhaps matching TRBD1 (6 bases). Germline V gene lookup returns CDR1 SGHDT and CDR2 YYEEEE. With 4 bases removed from V and 2 bases from J, the gap between germline ends came to 10 bases. The length of the CDR3 is 14 residues. As DNA, the CDR3 is TGTGCCAGCAGCCTTAAGGGGGCTGGAAACACCATATATTTT. As protein: CASSLKGAGNTIYF.

The rearrangement uses TRBV19 and TRBJ1-2; D is ambiguous. V lost 3 bases and J lost 4, with 9 bases in between. The CDR3 loop spans 13 amino acids. Germline V CDR1 and CDR2: LNHDA, SQIVND (reference sequence). CDR3 amino acids: CASSITIVYGYTF. CDR3 sequence (DNA): TGTGCCAGTAGTATCACCATAGTCTATGGCTACACCTTC.

This clone is a singleton in its sample. The J gene is TRBJ1-1, the V gene TRBV7-9; D might be TRBD1 (6 bases). Germline values: CDR1 SEHNR, CDR2 FQNEAQ (reference sequence). V dropped 1 base and J dropped 4 bases, with 10 bases sitting between them. CDR3 length: 14 residues. CDR3 sequence reads: CASSLGRGGTEAFF. The CDR3 nucleotides read TGTGCCAGCAGCTTAGGCAGGGGTGGCACTGAAGCTTTCTTT.

In nucleotides, the CDR3 is TGTGCCAGCTCACCCGGGACAGGGTACCCAAAACTGTTTTTT. Amino acids: CASSPGTGYPKLFF. J is TRBJ1-4 and V is TRBV18; 9 bases match TRBD1. The V gene's germline CDR1 is KGHSH and CDR2 LQKENI. This CDR3 contains 14 residues. V lost 3 bases and J lost 10; bases outside the gene matches: 6. The complete variable domain, with remaining parts taken from reference TRBV18 and TRBJ1-4, reads NAGVMQNPRHLVRRRGQEARLRCSPMKGHSHVYWYRQLPEEGLKFMVYLQKENIIDESGMPKERFSAEFPKEGPSILRIQQVVRGDSAAYFCASSPGTGYPKLFFGSGTQLSVL.

The V call is TRBV11-3, the J call TRBJ1-1, with D maybe TRBD1 (6 bases). Germline V gives CDR1 SGHNT, CDR2 YENEEA. V was cut by 5 bases and J by 1 base, with 14 bases left in between. This CDR3 spans 15 amino acids. CDR3 region: CASSPPTGQNTEAFF. The CDR3 region has the DNA TGTGCCAGCAGCCCACCGACAGGTCAGAACACTGAAGCTTTCTTT.

V usage is TRBV4-1 and J usage is TRBJ1-5; D gene uncertain. The CDR3 is 16 amino acids. Trimming shortened V by 2 bases and J by 1 base, and 12 bases separated the two germline ends. Germline V lookup: CDR1 MGHRA, CDR2 YSYEKL. The CDR3 DNA is TGCGCCAGCAGCCAACACGGGTTTCGAAGCAATCAGCCCCAGCATTTT. This encodes CASSQHGFRSNQPQHF.

The chain has TRBV24-1 and TRBJ2-3; no clear D. This CDR3 has 15 amino acids. V lost 4 bases and J lost 1, with 11 bases in between. Germline-derived CDR1 and CDR2 are KGHDR and SFDVKD. The CDR3 here is CATSDPRGRTDTQYF. DNA of the CDR3: TGTGCCACCAGTGACCCTCGAGGCCGCACAGATACGCAGTATTTT.

The chain recombines TRBV11-1 with TRBJ2-7; 7 nucleotides align to TRBD2. CDR3 length equals 16 residues. The junction had 12 bases not matched to a gene; V was cut back by 5 bases and J by 2 bases. Germline CDR1 and CDR2: SGHAT and FQDESV (reference sequence). The DNA for the CDR3 is TGTGCCAGCAGCATACCGGGGGGACGCAATCCCTACGAGCAGTACTTC. It translates to CASSIPGGRNPYEQYF.

This clone showed up just once. The rearrangement uses TRBV6-1 and TRBJ1-5, with 8 positions matching TRBD1. The germline V gene has CDR1 MNHNS and CDR2 SASEGT. This CDR3 region has 16 residues. The V gene end was trimmed by 4 bases and the J gene end by 0 bases; junction bases not matched to a gene: 5. The CDR3 DNA reads TGTGCCAGCAGTGTTTACAGGGGGGTTAGCAATCAGCCCCAGCATTTT. The encoded protein is CASSVYRGVSNQPQHF.